A selection of T cell receptor beta chains follows, all from one sample in a study of blood T cell repertoires in COVID-19. Here immunoSEQ multiplex PCR was the method, and the copy in TCRdb shows in-frame clones only, minus some. The repertoire consists of roughly 9,200 clones, with about four fifths occurring once and the leading ten covering 7.4%. The sequencing input was peripheral blood. Receptor source: a man between 65 and 79 years old with active COVID-19. The CDR3 runs from the conserved cysteine through the conserved F or W. The order of the fields is CDR3 protein, CDR3 DNA, clone size, V gene, D gene, J gene. D genes are given only for firm matches. Not all rows give a size; the values are once, few, many and, for expanded clones, a class.

CDR3 protein: CASSPGTGGPFSNQPQHF; CDR3 DNA: TGTGCCAGCAGTCCCGGGACAGGGGGCCCATTTAGCAATCAGCCCCAGCATTTT; clone size: NA; V gene: TRBV7-2; D gene: TRBD1; J gene: TRBJ1-5
CDR3 protein: CASSPQPAGVSRDGQYF; CDR3 DNA: TGTGCCAGCAGCCCCCAACCAGCAGGGGTCTCCCGAGACGGGCAGTATTTT; clone size: NA; V gene: TRBV7-9; D gene: NA; J gene: TRBJ2-3
CDR3 protein: CASSFLETQYF; CDR3 DNA: TGTGCCAGCAGTTTTCTGGAGACCCAGTACTTC; clone size: NA; V gene: TRBV28; D gene: NA; J gene: TRBJ2-5
CDR3 protein: CASSYPGQGVTQPQHF; CDR3 DNA: TGTGCCAGCAGTTATCCGGGACAGGGGGTAACTCAGCCCCAGCATTTT; clone size: NA; V gene: TRBV28; D gene: TRBD1; J gene: TRBJ1-5
CDR3 protein: CASSEILVSFYEQFF; CDR3 DNA: TGTGCCAGCAGTGAAATACTAGTGAGTTTTTATGAGCAGTTCTTC; clone size: NA; V gene: TRBV6-1; D gene: NA; J gene: TRBJ2-1
CDR3 protein: CASSRPPGYEQYF; CDR3 DNA: TGTGCCAGCAGCCGCCCCCCAGGATACGAGCAGTACTTC; clone size: NA; V gene: TRBV5-6; D gene: NA; J gene: TRBJ2-7
CDR3 protein: CASSFARAVEKLFF; CDR3 DNA: TGTGCCAGCAGCTTTGCCAGGGCGGTAGAAAAACTGTTTTTT; clone size: NA; V gene: TRBV7-9; D gene: NA; J gene: TRBJ1-4
CDR3 protein: CASSLGQNTEQFF; CDR3 DNA: TGTGCCAGCAGCTTGGGGCAGAACACAGAGCAGTTCTTC; clone size: NA; V gene: TRBV5-4; D gene: NA; J gene: TRBJ2-1
CDR3 protein: CAGGQENTEAFF; CDR3 DNA: TGTGCCGGGGGACAGGAGAACACTGAAGCTTTCTTT; clone size: NA; V gene: TRBV30; D gene: TRBD1; J gene: TRBJ1-1
CDR3 protein: CASSAYRDRSAGCSGNTIYF; CDR3 DNA: TGTGCCAGCAGCGCGTACCGGGACAGGTCCGCCGGATGCTCTGGAAACACCATATATTTT; clone size: NA; V gene: TRBV21-1; D gene: NA; J gene: TRBJ1-3
CDR3 protein: CASSYEQSGYNEQFF; CDR3 DNA: TGTGCCAGCAGTTACGAGCAGTCGGGCTACAATGAGCAGTTCTTC; clone size: NA; V gene: TRBV6-2/TRBV6-3; D gene: NA; J gene: TRBJ2-1
CDR3 protein: CASSKRGSDEQYF; CDR3 DNA: TGTGCCAGCAGCAAGAGAGGGAGCGACGAGCAGTACTTC; clone size: NA; V gene: TRBV21-1; D gene: NA; J gene: TRBJ2-7
CDR3 protein: CASSLMVDQPQHF; CDR3 DNA: TGTGCCAGCAGTTTGATGGTAGATCAGCCCCAGCATTTT; clone size: medium-sized; V gene: TRBV12-3/TRBV12-4; D gene: NA; J gene: TRBJ1-5
CDR3 protein: CASRQEQGAYEQYF; CDR3 DNA: TGTGCCAGCAGACAAGAACAGGGCGCCTACGAGCAGTACTTC; clone size: NA; V gene: TRBV6-6; D gene: NA; J gene: TRBJ2-7
CDR3 protein: CASSQGPPDRAGEQYF; CDR3 DNA: TGTGCCAGCAGCCAAGGGCCTCCCGACAGGGCGGGCGAGCAGTACTTC; clone size: NA; V gene: TRBV4-2; D gene: TRBD1; J gene: TRBJ2-7
CDR3 protein: CATSDLQPSPRDRGLDEQYF; CDR3 DNA: TGTGCCACCAGTGATTTGCAGCCCTCCCCCCGGGACAGGGGGCTGGACGAGCAGTACTTC; clone size: NA; V gene: TRBV24-1; D gene: TRBD1; J gene: TRBJ2-7
CDR3 protein: CASSLIVGQDNEQFF; CDR3 DNA: TGCGCCAGCAGCTTGATCGTGGGACAGGACAATGAGCAGTTCTTC; clone size: NA; V gene: TRBV5-1; D gene: TRBD1; J gene: TRBJ2-1
CDR3 protein: CASSRGTGELFF; CDR3 DNA: TGTGCCAGCAGCCGAGGAACCGGGGAGCTGTTTTTT; clone size: NA; V gene: TRBV3-1/TRBV3-2; D gene: NA; J gene: TRBJ2-2
CDR3 protein: CASSVGIGTENNEQFF; CDR3 DNA: TGTGCCAGCAGCGTAGGGATAGGGACAGAAAACAATGAGCAGTTCTTC; clone size: NA; V gene: TRBV9; D gene: TRBD1; J gene: TRBJ2-1
CDR3 protein: CASSLGGSSYNEQFF; CDR3 DNA: TGCGCCAGCAGCTTGGGCGGAAGCTCCTACAATGAGCAGTTCTTC; clone size: few; V gene: TRBV5-1; D gene: NA; J gene: TRBJ2-1